Shown below are 11 T cell receptor beta chains from a single sample sequenced in a study of T-cell reconstitution after alpha-beta-depleted transplantation in children listed by TCRdb under 2016. The treatment or condition label corresponds to: allogeneic hematopoietic cell transplantation with graft depleted of TCRalphabeta T cells and CD19 B cells. Libraries were made using PCR. Sequencing was carried out with an Illumina HiSeq 2500. TCR libraries were prepared with molecular barcoding, using unique molecular identifiers to normalize TCRbeta repertoire quantification. TCRdb reprocessing: public reads trimmed at Q25 with fastp, clones called with MiXCR, in-frame beta chains kept. When rows share a CDR3 protein, they turn into one entry using the most common DNA and genes. The sample contains some 600,000 distinct CDR3 sequences, 13% of them found a single time. About 2.2% of the sample goes to the ten largest clones.

The specimen comprised PBMCs, mostly from graft donor cells, sampled 360 days after TCRalphabeta/CD19-depleted stem cell transplant. The source of these receptors is a male patient aged 10-17 years who had a stem cell transplant for acute myeloid leukemia, so the T cells may come from the graft donor.

The CDR3 sequence: CASSRGGGQETGTSLNEQFF. The CDR3 region has the DNA TGTGCCAGCAGCCGAGGGGGAGGACAGGAAACCGGGACTAGCCTCAATGAGCAGTTCTTC. This chain links TRBV11-2 with TRBJ2-1; 9 bases agree with TRBD2. The CDR3 has 20 amino acids. Germline lookup yields CDR1 SGHAT and CDR2 FQNNGV. Losses at the gene ends were 5 bases for V and 6 bases for J; bases not matched to a gene: 23.

V and J are TRBV18 and TRBJ2-1; D is possibly TRBD1 (5 bases). Germline values: CDR1 KGHSH, CDR2 LQKENI. The CDR3 totals 15 residues. Trimming shortened V by 5 bases and J by 2 bases, and 13 bases separated the two germline ends. CDR3 nucleotides: TGTGCCAGCTCAACGAGACAGCTAACCTACAATGAGCAGTTCTTC. This sequence encodes CASSTRQLTYNEQFF.

Many counts were recorded for this clonotype. The chain recombines TRBV27 with TRBJ2-7; D uncertain. The CDR3 is 15 amino acids. CDR1 and CDR2 (germline): MNHEY, SMNVEV (reference sequence). Deletions cut 1 base from V and 2 bases from J, with 12 bases between. The DNA for the CDR3 is TGTGCCAGCAGTTTATATTTGGGTTTCCCCTACGAGCAGTACTTC. This encodes CASSLYLGFPYEQYF.

V and J are TRBV18 and TRBJ2-7; unclear D gene. Trimming removed 1 base from V and 2 bases from J, with 6 bases in between. The V gene's germline CDR1 is KGHSH and CDR2 LQKENI. The CDR3 runs to 13 residues. CDR3 region: CASSPLRTYEQYF. CDR3 coding DNA: TGTGCCAGCTCACCACTAAGAACCTACGAGCAGTACTTC.

The rearrangement uses TRBV7-9 and TRBJ2-7, with a tentative D call TRBD1 (6 bases). Germline lookup yields CDR1 SEHNR and CDR2 FQNEAQ (reference sequence). Trimming removed 0 bases from V and 5 bases from J, with 14 bases in between. The CDR3 is 15 amino acids. CDR3: CASSLAQGTGDEQYF. The CDR3 nucleotides are TGTGCCAGCAGCTTAGCGCAGGGGACGGGTGACGAGCAGTACTTC.

This chain connects TRBV5-1 to TRBJ2-2; 9 nucleotides agree with TRBD1. Germline V CDR1 and CDR2: SGHRS, YFSETQ. The CDR3 loop spans 15 amino acids. Losses at the gene ends were 3 bases for V and 1 base for J; bases not matched to a gene: 1. The CDR3 sequence: CASSWTGVNTGELFF. As DNA, the CDR3 is TGCGCCAGCAGCTGGACAGGGGTGAACACCGGGGAGCTGTTTTTT.

The chain is built from TRBV5-5 and TRBJ2-3; D is ambiguous. Trimming left V 4 bases short and J 4 bases short, with 16 bases between. CDR1 is SGHKS, CDR2 YYEKEE, per germline (reference sequence). This CDR3 contains 15 residues. The CDR3 here is CASSAPGRRADTQYF. The CDR3 region has the DNA TGTGCCAGCAGCGCACCGGGCCGCCGGGCAGATACGCAGTATTTT.

V usage is TRBV12-3 or TRBV12-4 and J usage is TRBJ2-7; D might be TRBD2 (5 bases). The CDR3 has 15 amino acids. V was cut by 6 bases and J by 6 bases, with 21 bases left in between. The CDR3 nucleotides read TGTGCCAGCAGCCCCTGCTGTAAGGAGGCTTTCGAGCAGTACTTC. Its translation is CASSPCCKEAFEQYF.

This sequence joins TRBV28 and TRBJ1-5, with D perhaps TRBD1 (5 bases). Germline assignment: CDR1 MDHEN and CDR2 SYDVKM. Trimming removed 3 bases from V and 12 bases from J, with 9 bases in between. There are 11 residues in the CDR3. This CDR3 is CASSFLGHQHF. In DNA, the CDR3 is TGTGCCAGCAGTTTCCTGGGGCACCAGCATTTT.

This clonotype was detected only a few times. The genes are TRBV5-1 and TRBJ2-7; D might be TRBD1 or TRBD2, each matching 6 bases. Germline lookup yields CDR1 SGHRS and CDR2 YFSETQ. V was pared by 0 bases and J by 2 bases, with 15 bases between. The CDR3 has 16 residues. The CDR3 DNA is TGCGCCAGCAGCTTGGCGAGAGGGGGGTCTACCTACGAGCAGTACTTC. Protein product: CASSLARGGSTYEQYF.

This sequence joins TRBV29-1 and TRBJ2-5; a weak D match, TRBD2 (6 bases). CDR1 and CDR2 (germline): SQVTM, ANQGSEA. Trimming left V 6 bases short and J 5 bases short, with 19 bases between. The CDR3 length is 14 residues. The CDR3 sequence is CSVVNVGGGETQYF. The CDR3 bases are TGCAGCGTCGTCAACGTTGGGGGAGGCGAGACCCAGTACTTC.